This T cell receptor beta chain came from a study of T cell changes during pregnancy in multiple sclerosis. Germline V gene sequence: CDR1 GTSNPN, CDR2 SVGIG (reference sequence). With 8 bases removed from V and 5 bases from J, the gap between germline ends came to 20 bases. The CDR3 contains 14 residues. Generated by immunoSEQ multiplex PCR, the TCRdb table keeps only in-frame clones and is missing some. Of approximately 14,000 clones listed, just over 90% are singletons. The sequencing used peripheral blood, collected in the second trimester of pregnancy. The clonotype was recovered from a female donor in good health, enrolled as a control in a pregnancy study. The chain uses TRBV30 and TRBJ2-3, with D tentatively TRBD2 (7 bases). CDR3 DNA sequence: TGTGCCGCTAGTCGGCGGGGGCGGGGAGATACGCAGTATTTT. This gives the protein CAASRRGRGDTQYF.